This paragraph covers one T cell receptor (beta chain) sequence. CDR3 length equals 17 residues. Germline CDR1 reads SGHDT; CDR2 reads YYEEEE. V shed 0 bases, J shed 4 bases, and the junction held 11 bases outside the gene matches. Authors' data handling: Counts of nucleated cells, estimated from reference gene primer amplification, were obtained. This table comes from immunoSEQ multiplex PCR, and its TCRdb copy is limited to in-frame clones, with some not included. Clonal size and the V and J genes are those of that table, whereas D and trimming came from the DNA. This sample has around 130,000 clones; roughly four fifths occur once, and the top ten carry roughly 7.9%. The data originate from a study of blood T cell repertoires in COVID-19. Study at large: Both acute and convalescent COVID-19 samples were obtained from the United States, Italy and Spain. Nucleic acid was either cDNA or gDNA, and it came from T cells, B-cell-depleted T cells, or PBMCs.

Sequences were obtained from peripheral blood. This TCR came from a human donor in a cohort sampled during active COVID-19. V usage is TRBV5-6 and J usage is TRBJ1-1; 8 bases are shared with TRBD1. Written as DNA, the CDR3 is TGTGCCAGCAGCTTGGGGGCCCTCAGGGGGCGTCGCACTGAAGCTTTCTTT. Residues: CASSLGALRGRRTEAFF. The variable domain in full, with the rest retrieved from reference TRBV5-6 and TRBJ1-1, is DAGVTQSPTHLIKTRGQQVTLRCSPKSGHDTVSWYQQALGQGPQFIFQYYEEEERQRGNFPDRFSGHQFPNYSSELNVNALLLGDSALYLCASSLGALRGRRTEAFFGQGTRLTVV.